This TCR beta chain was obtained from a study of cytomegalovirus exposure and HLA in healthy donors. Study-wide points: Generally TCR sequences proved uncommon, though certain public TCRs appeared in numerous donors. Later analysis identified over 15,000 TCR beta sequences associated with HLA alleles, using a false discovery rate threshold of 0.05. Common viral pathogens seemed to be connected with several of the most significant clusters, according to a later analysis.

About this clone itself: The antigen remains undetermined.

The PCR contained 60 Vbeta and 13 Jbeta primers. Sequencing used immunoSEQ multiplex PCR; TCRdb keeps in-frame clones, though not all of them. The table lists about 140,000 clones, around two thirds of them singletons. Trimming took off 4 bases at V and 8 bases at J, with 15 bases between the two ends. This CDR3 comprises 13 residues. Germline V gene sequence: CDR1 SGHRS, CDR2 YFSETQ. The clonotype was recovered from a man aged 25-40 years in good health and CMV-seropositive. The chain employs TRBV5-1 and TRBJ1-2, with a possible D match to TRBD1 (6 bases). Input material: PBMCs. The CDR3 here is CASSGNRERGYTF. Here the CDR3 DNA reads TGCGCCAGCAGCGGGAACAGGGAACGAGGCTACACCTTC. Full variable domain (remainder filled in from reference TRBV5-1 and TRBJ1-2): KAGVTQTPRYLIKTRGQQVTLSCSPISGHRSVSWYQQTPGQGLQFLFEYFSETQRNKGNFPGRFSGRQFSNSRSEMNVSTLELGDSALYLCASSGNRERGYTFGSGTRLTVV.